Listed below are T cell receptor beta chains from one sample, sequenced in a study of T cell repertoires in cytomegalovirus infection. No antigen is known for these receptors. MiXCR, run by TCRdb on the reads, gives a single entry per CDR3 protein. The sample has 300,000 to 400,000 distinct CDR3 sequences, almost 30% seen once. The starting material was cultured PBMCs, obtained from culture after CMV antigen stimulation. The receptors here all came from a human donor in good health (CMV status not recorded). Some clones in this sample may be carry-over from other donors' samples. Both conserved end residues are part of each CDR3. A D gene is named only where the DNA matches it firmly. For some rows the clone size is stated as once, few or many, or as a class when expanded; others skip it.

clone size: few
CDR3 length: 15
V gene: TRBV28
J gene: TRBJ1-1
D gene: -
CDR3 protein: CASSRQGDMNTEAFF
CDR3 DNA: TGTGCCAGCAGTCGGCAGGGAGACATGAACACTGAAGCTTTCTTT

clone size: few
CDR3 length: 12
V gene: TRBV7-9
J gene: TRBJ1-4
D gene: -
CDR3 protein: CASSFFGEKLFF
CDR3 DNA: TGTGCCAGCAGCTTTTTCGGTGAAAAACTGTTTTTT

clone size: -
CDR3 length: 19
V gene: TRBV4-1
J gene: TRBJ1-1
D gene: -
CDR3 protein: CASSPETGRGIDKNTEAFF
CDR3 DNA: TGCGCCAGCAGCCCCGAAACGGGACGGGGGATAGACAAGAACACTGAAGCTTTCTTT

clone size: -
CDR3 length: 15
V gene: TRBV28
J gene: TRBJ1-1
D gene: TRBD1
CDR3 protein: CASRLTGQGGTEAFF
CDR3 DNA: TGTGCCAGCCGCCTGACCGGACAGGGCGGAACTGAAGCTTTCTTT

clone size: few
CDR3 length: 14
V gene: TRBV20-1
J gene: TRBJ1-1
D gene: -
CDR3 protein: CSATKGTHNTEAFF
CDR3 DNA: TGCAGTGCTACCAAAGGGACACATAACACTGAAGCTTTCTTT

clone size: -
CDR3 length: 14
V gene: TRBV11-2
J gene: TRBJ2-2
D gene: -
CDR3 protein: CASSLAPGMEVLFF
CDR3 DNA: TGTGCCAGCAGCTTAGCACCGGGGATGGAGGTGCTGTTTTTT

clone size: once
CDR3 length: 12
V gene: TRBV6-6
J gene: TRBJ1-4
D gene: -
CDR3 protein: CASRRGSEKLFF
CDR3 DNA: TGTGCCAGCAGGAGGGGGAGTGAAAAACTGTTTTTT

clone size: -
CDR3 length: 13
V gene: TRBV6-6
J gene: TRBJ1-6
D gene: TRBD1
CDR3 protein: CASRGTGDSPLHF
CDR3 DNA: TGTGCCAGCAGAGGGACAGGGGATTCACCCCTCCACTTT

clone size: few
CDR3 length: 15
V gene: TRBV6-1
J gene: TRBJ2-7
D gene: TRBD1
CDR3 protein: CASSEAGTGGNKQYF
CDR3 DNA: TGTGCCAGCAGTGAAGCTGGGACAGGGGGCAACAAGCAGTACTTC

clone size: -
CDR3 length: 17
V gene: TRBV20-1
J gene: TRBJ2-1
D gene: TRBD2
CDR3 protein: CSGLPVTSGGSYNEQFF
CDR3 DNA: TGCAGTGGCCTACCCGTGACTAGCGGGGGCTCCTACAATGAGCAGTTCTTC

clone size: few
CDR3 length: 13
V gene: TRBV28
J gene: TRBJ2-7
D gene: TRBD1
CDR3 protein: CASSRTGVYEQYF
CDR3 DNA: TGTGCCAGCAGCCGGACAGGGGTGTACGAGCAGTACTTC

clone size: once
CDR3 length: 17
V gene: TRBV3-1
J gene: TRBJ2-6
D gene: -
CDR3 protein: CASSQGLGLSGANVLTF
CDR3 DNA: TGTGCCAGCAGCCAAGGGTTGGGTCTCTCTGGGGCCAACGTCCTGACTTTC

clone size: -
CDR3 length: 12
V gene: TRBV20-1
J gene: TRBJ1-2
D gene: -
CDR3 protein: CSARRRGEGYTF
CDR3 DNA: TGCAGTGCTCGCAGGCGTGGGGAAGGCTACACCTTC

clone size: many
CDR3 length: 16
V gene: TRBV7-2
J gene: TRBJ2-1
D gene: TRBD2
CDR3 protein: CASSPTSGSGYNEQFF
CDR3 DNA: TGTGCCAGCAGCCCGACTAGCGGGAGTGGATACAATGAGCAGTTCTTC

clone size: many
CDR3 length: 20
V gene: TRBV7-8
J gene: TRBJ2-1
D gene: -
CDR3 protein: CASSLDPGGLFGGLLAEQFF
CDR3 DNA: TGTGCCAGCAGCTTAGACCCGGGGGGCCTTTTCGGGGGCTTGCTGGCCGAGCAGTTCTTC

clone size: few
CDR3 length: 14
V gene: TRBV20-1
J gene: TRBJ2-1
D gene: -
CDR3 protein: CSATRGIGGNEQFF
CDR3 DNA: TGCAGTGCAACGAGGGGGATAGGGGGCAATGAGCAGTTCTTC

clone size: few
CDR3 length: 16
V gene: TRBV7-9
J gene: TRBJ2-3
D gene: -
CDR3 protein: CASSPSRDFSTDTQYF
CDR3 DNA: TGTGCCAGCAGCCCCTCGCGTGATTTTAGCACAGATACGCAGTATTTT

clone size: many
CDR3 length: 14
V gene: TRBV9
J gene: TRBJ1-1
D gene: -
CDR3 protein: CASSPRRVGREAFF
CDR3 DNA: TGTGCCAGCAGCCCAAGACGAGTGGGACGCGAAGCTTTCTTT

clone size: -
CDR3 length: 14
V gene: TRBV20-1
J gene: TRBJ1-2
D gene: TRBD1
CDR3 protein: CSARDQGGGYGYTF
CDR3 DNA: TGCAGTGCTAGAGATCAAGGGGGCGGCTATGGCTACACCTTC

clone size: few
CDR3 length: 14
V gene: TRBV7-6
J gene: TRBJ1-1
D gene: -
CDR3 protein: CASSSSYQNTEAFF
CDR3 DNA: TGTGCCAGCAGCTCGTCCTACCAGAACACTGAAGCTTTCTTT

clone size: -
CDR3 length: 14
V gene: TRBV9
J gene: TRBJ1-1
D gene: -
CDR3 protein: CASSGDSMGTEAFF
CDR3 DNA: TGTGCCAGCAGCGGAGACAGCATGGGCACTGAAGCTTTCTTT

clone size: few
CDR3 length: 14
V gene: TRBV19
J gene: TRBJ2-3
D gene: -
CDR3 protein: CASSIEGGVDTQYF
CDR3 DNA: TGTGCCAGTAGTATAGAAGGCGGGGTGGATACGCAGTATTTT

clone size: -
CDR3 length: 13
V gene: TRBV6-5
J gene: TRBJ1-5
D gene: -
CDR3 protein: CASSGHADQPQHF
CDR3 DNA: TGTGCCAGCAGTGGACATGCCGATCAGCCCCAGCATTTT

clone size: -
CDR3 length: 15
V gene: TRBV2
J gene: TRBJ1-2
D gene: TRBD1
CDR3 protein: CASRGTGGGRYGYTF
CDR3 DNA: TGTGCCAGCAGAGGGACAGGGGGCGGGCGGTATGGCTACACCTTC

clone size: few
CDR3 length: 14
V gene: TRBV11-2
J gene: TRBJ1-2
D gene: -
CDR3 protein: CASSSGTPYYGYTF
CDR3 DNA: TGTGCCAGCAGCTCCGGGACACCCTACTATGGCTACACCTTC

clone size: -
CDR3 length: 14
V gene: TRBV14
J gene: TRBJ1-1
D gene: -
CDR3 protein: CASSQRSAVAEAFF
CDR3 DNA: TGTGCCAGCAGCCAACGGTCGGCAGTGGCTGAAGCTTTCTTT

clone size: -
CDR3 length: 12
V gene: TRBV7-2
J gene: TRBJ1-5
D gene: TRBD1
CDR3 protein: CATGGPNQPQHF
CDR3 DNA: TGTGCGACAGGGGGCCCCAATCAGCCCCAGCATTTT